These 16 T cell receptor beta chains originate from one sample sequenced in a study of neurological immune-mediated disorders (dated by TCRdb to the late 2010s). Libraries were built with 5' RACE. Sequenced on an Illumina HiSeq 2500. TCRdb itself trimmed the public reads at Q25 with fastp, ran MiXCR and retained productive beta chains. Each record represents a unique CDR3 protein, reported with the most common genes and DNA among its rows. The table for this sample lists 39,000 or so distinct CDR3 sequences; more than 2% of them were counted only once. 9% to 15% of the sample lies in the top ten. The sequenced sample consisted of PBMCs. The receptors stem from a man in his thirties or forties with multiple sclerosis.

Many counts were recorded for this clonotype. J is TRBJ2-7 and V is TRBV18; the D gene is possibly TRBD2 (6 bases). V shed 0 bases and J shed 4 bases, with 13 bases lying between them. The germline CDR1 and CDR2 sequences are KGHSH and LQKENI. There are 15 residues in the CDR3. Written as DNA, the CDR3 is TGTGCCAGCTCACCACCGGCGGGAATGGAATACGAGCAGTACTTC. Amino acid sequence: CASSPPAGMEYEQYF.

This clonotype has a count of ten or more. This chain connects TRBV7-9 to TRBJ1-2, with D perhaps TRBD1 (5 bases). Trimming cost V 5 bases and J 5 bases, with 21 bases left between them. The CDR3 loop spans 16 amino acids. Germline V CDR1 and CDR2: SEHNR, FQNEAQ (reference sequence). CDR3 bases: TGTGCCAGCAGCGAAGGGACTCAGGCCCCTCTTTATGGCTACACCTTC. This sequence encodes CASSEGTQAPLYGYTF. Looking up the rest from reference TRBV7-9 and TRBJ1-2 gives the full variable domain: DTGVSQNPRHKITKRGQNVTFRCDPISEHNRLYWYRQTLGQGPEFLTYFQNEAQLEKSRLLSDRFSAERPKGSFSTLEIQRTEQGDSAMYLCASSEGTQAPLYGYTFGSGTRLTVV.

This clonotype was observed at least ten times. This chain uses TRBV4-1 with TRBJ2-3; 9 positions match TRBD1. CDR3 length equals 16 residues. Germline V gene sequence: CDR1 MGHRA, CDR2 YSYEKL. V was pared by 1 base and J by 2 bases, with 4 bases of the junction left unmatched. The CDR3 here is CASSQAGTGITDTQYF. CDR3 in DNA: TGCGCCAGCAGCCAAGCCGGGACAGGGATCACAGATACGCAGTATTTT.

V usage is TRBV2 and J usage is TRBJ1-4, with TRBD1 identical over 11 bases. The CDR3 covers 16 residues. Germline assignment: CDR1 SNHLY and CDR2 FYNNEI. The J segment lost 7 bases and the V segment lost 7 bases, leaving 11 bases of the junction unmatched. The CDR3 DNA is TGTGCCAGCAATTCTGCGGACAGGGGGCTATTTGAAAAACTGTTTTTT. This gives the protein CASNSADRGLFEKLFF.

This clonotype occurred many times. The rearrangement uses TRBV4-1 and TRBJ2-7, with D perhaps TRBD1 (6 bases). Deletions cut 0 bases from V and 2 bases from J, with 11 bases between. This CDR3 has 15 residues. Germline lookup yields CDR1 MGHRA and CDR2 YSYEKL. CDR3 amino acids: CASSQEWGQTYEQYF. In DNA, the CDR3 is TGCGCCAGCAGCCAAGAATGGGGGCAGACCTACGAGCAGTACTTC.

This clonotype was seen at least ten times. The rearrangement uses TRBV5-1 and TRBJ2-2; D remains ambiguous. CDR1 is SGHRS and CDR2 is YFSETQ in the germline V gene. The CDR3 covers 14 residues. V lost 0 bases to trimming and J lost 5 bases, with 8 bases between them. CDR3 sequence: CASSLGQPTGELFF. In DNA, the CDR3 is TGCGCCAGCAGCTTGGGGCAACCTACCGGGGAGCTGTTTTTT. The whole variable domain, filled in from reference TRBV5-1 and TRBJ2-2, reads KAGVTQTPRYLIKTRGQQVTLSCSPISGHRSVSWYQQTPGQGLQFLFEYFSETQRNKGNFPGRFSGRQFSNSRSEMNVSTLELGDSALYLCASSLGQPTGELFFGEGSRLTVL.

This clonotype was seen repeatedly, ten times or more. The J gene is TRBJ2-5, the V gene TRBV20-1; 14 nucleotides match TRBD2. Germline V gene data show CDR1 as DFQATT and CDR2 as SNEGSKA (reference sequence). The CDR3 has 16 residues. The trim removed 0 bases at V and 4 bases at J, leaving 4 bases unmatched. The CDR3 DNA reads as TGCAGTGCTAGAGATCCGGGACTAGCGGGAGTAGAGACCCAGTACTTC. Protein sequence: CSARDPGLAGVETQYF.

This clonotype occurred many times. V usage is TRBV7-2 and J usage is TRBJ2-7; maybe TRBD1 (6 bases). The V gene's germline CDR1 is SGHTA and CDR2 FQGNSA. V gave up 6 bases and J gave up 3 bases, with 15 bases separating them. This CDR3 contains 14 residues. DNA for the CDR3: TGTGCCAGCAGTTACGACGGACAGAGCTACGAGCAGTACTTC. It specifies CASSYDGQSYEQYF.

This clonotype was picked up many times. V usage is TRBV27 and J usage is TRBJ2-1; 9 positions match TRBD1. The CDR3 sequence is 15 residues long. V shed 6 bases, J shed 9 bases, and the junction held 12 bases outside the gene matches. Looked up from germline, CDR1 is MNHEY and CDR2 is SMNVEV (reference sequence). The CDR3 spells CASSFGGTGGSEQFF. In DNA, the CDR3 is TGTGCCAGCAGCTTCGGGGGCACAGGGGGCAGTGAGCAGTTCTTC.

This clonotype was picked up many times. The chain joins TRBV20-1 to TRBJ1-5, with 7 bases aligning to TRBD1. V was clipped by 7 bases and J by 4 bases; unmatched bases: 4. This CDR3 comprises 12 residues. Germline values: CDR1 DFQATT, CDR2 SNEGSKA (reference sequence). The CDR3 nucleotides read TGCAGTGTCCAGGACAGGAATCAGCCCCAGCATTTT. Residues: CSVQDRNQPQHF.

This clonotype was seen a few times. This chain uses TRBV20-1 with TRBJ2-1; D perhaps matches TRBD2 (6 bases). V was shortened by 6 bases and J by 0 bases, with 18 bases between the two germline ends. The germline V gene has CDR1 DFQATT and CDR2 SNEGSKA (reference sequence). The CDR3 extends over 16 amino acids. This chain's CDR3 is CSAAPGLPRSYNEQFF. The DNA of the CDR3 is TGCAGTGCCGCCCCGGGACTCCCCCGCTCCTACAATGAGCAGTTCTTC.

The chain uses TRBV11-2 and TRBJ2-7, with D perhaps matching TRBD1 (5 bases). The CDR3 consists of 18 residues. V lost 1 base, J lost 2 bases, and 21 bases lay in between. Germline V CDR1 and CDR2: SGHAT, FQNNGV. CDR3 region: CASSLVPGPYGYTYEQYF. CDR3 in DNA: TGTGCCAGCAGCTTAGTTCCAGGGCCCTATGGCTACACCTACGAGCAGTACTTC.

This clonotype has a count of ten or more. This chain uses TRBV20-1 with TRBJ2-7; 7 bases match TRBD1. The V gene's germline CDR1 is DFQATT and CDR2 SNEGSKA (reference sequence). V dropped 5 bases and J dropped 6; count of bases not matched to a gene: 4. There are 11 residues in the CDR3. CDR3 DNA sequence: TGCAGTGCTCTCACAGGGGCCGAGCAGTACTTC. As protein: CSALTGAEQYF.

This clonotype has ten or more counts. The chain links TRBV6-5 to TRBJ1-1; perhaps TRBD1 as D (5 bases). The CDR3 is 18 amino acids. V was trimmed by 2 bases and J by 2 bases, leaving 21 bases between them. Looked up from germline, CDR1 is MNHEY and CDR2 is SVGAGI. CDR3 bases: TGTGCCAGCAGTTACGCTCGTTCTACCAGGACATACAACACTGAAGCTTTCTTT. This sequence encodes CASSYARSTRTYNTEAFF.

This clonotype was recorded many times. The chain employs TRBV9 and TRBJ2-3; D remains unclear. V gave up 0 bases and J gave up 3 bases, with 11 bases separating them. CDR3 length: 15 residues. Germline V gene lookup returns CDR1 SGDLS and CDR2 YYNGEE. Here the CDR3 DNA reads TGTGCCAGCAGCGTAGGGATTCCCCAAACAGATACGCAGTATTTT. Translating it yields CASSVGIPQTDTQYF.

This clonotype has ten or more counts. The genes are TRBV20-1 and TRBJ1-4; weak D call: TRBD1 (5 bases). The CDR3 is 13 residues long. With 0 bases removed from V and 8 bases from J, the gap between germline ends came to 10 bases. From germline, CDR1 is DFQATT and CDR2 SNEGSKA (reference sequence). DNA for the CDR3: TGCAGTGCTAGAGATCTAGGGGACGAAAAACTGTTTTTT. Amino acid sequence: CSARDLGDEKLFF.